These 2 T cell receptor beta chains originate from one sample sequenced in a study of response to subunit inactivated influenza vaccine. Each CDR3 protein is one row after TCRdb ran MiXCR on the RT-PCR reads. Of 500,000 to 600,000 distinct CDR3 sequences in the sample, 10% to 15% are singletons; the top ten hold around 9.6%. The sample was PBMCs from blood, taken on the day of vaccination. The origin of the receptors is a man over 45 who received an inactivated influenza vaccine.

The table lists this clonotype with a few counts. J is TRBJ2-5 and V is TRBV30, with 7 nucleotides matching TRBD1. Germline lookup yields CDR1 GTSNPN and CDR2 SVGIG (reference sequence). Trimming cost V 4 bases and J 1 base; bases outside gene matches: 15. This CDR3 spans 17 amino acids. CDR3 bases: TGTGCCTGGAACAGCCGCGACAGGGTCAGGGCCCAAGAGACCCAGTACTTC. The encoded protein is CAWNSRDRVRAQETQYF.

This clonotype was found many times. This rearrangement joins TRBV20-1 to TRBJ2-1; a possible D gene is TRBD2 (6 bases). This CDR3 spans 12 amino acids. V was pared by 7 bases and J by 5 bases, with 12 bases between. Germline lookup yields CDR1 DFQATT and CDR2 SNEGSKA (reference sequence). In DNA form, the CDR3 reads TGCAGTGAACCGGGGGAGGACAATGAGCAGTTCTTC. Translated, it gives CSEPGEDNEQFF.